A single TCR beta chain is shown here with its context. Its antigen is not identified. The data stem from a study of cytomegalovirus exposure and HLA in healthy donors. General study results and limits: Presence/absence results assume similar sequencing depth per donor, which may not hold. A few chains tied to CMV proved CMV antigen-specific in vitro.

This CDR3 has 14 residues. After removal of 6 bases from V and 5 bases from J, the junction contained 6 bases not matched to a gene. The germline gives CDR1 LNHDA, CDR2 SQIVND (reference sequence). The PCR ran on 60 Vbeta and 13 Jbeta primers. Profiled with immunoSEQ multiplex PCR; TCRdb holds only in-frame clones, not every one. The sample contains 150,000 to 200,000 clones, approximately 67% of which appear only once. The chain is built from TRBV19 and TRBJ2-5, with 10 bases identical to TRBD2. This clonotype was sampled from a woman aged 18-29 years in good health and CMV-seropositive. Sequencing input: PBMCs. CDR3 nucleotides: TGTGCCAGTAGGGAGCGGGGGGGCGGTGAGACCCAGTACTTC. Translating gives CASRERGGGETQYF.